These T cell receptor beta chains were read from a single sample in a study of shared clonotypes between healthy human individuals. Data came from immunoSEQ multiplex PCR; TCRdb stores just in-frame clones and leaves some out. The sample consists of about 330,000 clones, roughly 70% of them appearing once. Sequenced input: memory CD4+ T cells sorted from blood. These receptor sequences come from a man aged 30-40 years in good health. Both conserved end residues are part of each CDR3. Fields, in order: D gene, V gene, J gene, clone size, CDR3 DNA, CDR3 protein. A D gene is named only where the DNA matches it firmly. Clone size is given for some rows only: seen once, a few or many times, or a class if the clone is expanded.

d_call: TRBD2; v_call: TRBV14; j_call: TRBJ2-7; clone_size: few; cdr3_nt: TGTGCCAGCAGCCCCAGGACTAGCGGGAGCTACGAGCAGTACTTC; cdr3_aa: CASSPRTSGSYEQYF
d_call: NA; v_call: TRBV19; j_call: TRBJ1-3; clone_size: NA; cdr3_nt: TGTGCCAGTAGTACGCGTGGCATTTCTGGAAACACCATATATTTT; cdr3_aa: CASSTRGISGNTIYF
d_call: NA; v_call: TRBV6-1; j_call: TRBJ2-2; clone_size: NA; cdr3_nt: TGTGCCGGTCGACTAGGGGGCACCGGGGAGCTGTTTTTT; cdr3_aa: CAGRLGGTGELFF
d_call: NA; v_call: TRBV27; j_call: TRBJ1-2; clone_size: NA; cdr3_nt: TGTGCCAGCAGTTTACGGTTAACCTATGGCTACACCTTC; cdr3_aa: CASSLRLTYGYTF
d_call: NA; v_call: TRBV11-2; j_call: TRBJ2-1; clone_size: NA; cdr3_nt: TGTGCCAGCAGCTCGTCCACGCCCTCCTACAATGAGCAGTTCTTC; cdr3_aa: CASSSSTPSYNEQFF
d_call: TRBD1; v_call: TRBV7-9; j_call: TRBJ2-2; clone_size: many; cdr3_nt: TGTGCCAGCAGCCCGAGGACAGGGGGCCTCACCGGGGAGCTGTTTTTT; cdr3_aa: CASSPRTGGLTGELFF
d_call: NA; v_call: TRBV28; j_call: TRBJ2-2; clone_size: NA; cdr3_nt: TGTGCCAGCAGTCCGCCCCCAGCGGGTTCCGGGGAGCTGTTTTTT; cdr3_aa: CASSPPPAGSGELFF
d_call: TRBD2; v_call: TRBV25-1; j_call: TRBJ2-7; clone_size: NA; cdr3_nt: TGTGCCAGCAGTGAAGTTGGAGGGAGGGCCGGCGAGCAGTACTTC; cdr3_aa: CASSEVGGRAGEQYF
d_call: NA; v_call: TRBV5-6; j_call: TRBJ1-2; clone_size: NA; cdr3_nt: TGTGCCAGCAGCTCTACCCTGGCCAGGGATGGCTACACCTTC; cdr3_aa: CASSSTLARDGYTF
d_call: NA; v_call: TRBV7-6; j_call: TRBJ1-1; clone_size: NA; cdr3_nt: TGTGCCAGCAGCTTAGGGGGTCCGAACACTGAAGCTTTCTTT; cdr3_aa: CASSLGGPNTEAFF
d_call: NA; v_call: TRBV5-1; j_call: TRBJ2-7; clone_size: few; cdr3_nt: TGCGCCAGCAGCTTGGGCAGGGCCTTAACCTACGAGCAGTACTTC; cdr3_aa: CASSLGRALTYEQYF
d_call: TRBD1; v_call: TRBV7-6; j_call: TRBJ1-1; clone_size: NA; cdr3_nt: TGTGCCAGCAGTTATGGGACAGTAAAGAACACTGAAGCTTTCTTT; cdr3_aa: CASSYGTVKNTEAFF
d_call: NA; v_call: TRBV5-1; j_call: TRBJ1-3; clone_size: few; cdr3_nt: TGCGCCAGCATGGGGGGAAACACCATATATTTT; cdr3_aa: CASMGGNTIYF
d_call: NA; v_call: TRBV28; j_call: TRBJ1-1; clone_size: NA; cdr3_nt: TGTGCCAGCAGTCCTCCCAGGATCATGAACACTGAAGCTTTCTTT; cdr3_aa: CASSPPRIMNTEAFF
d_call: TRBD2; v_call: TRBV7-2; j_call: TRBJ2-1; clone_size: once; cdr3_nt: TGTGCCAGCAGCTTACAGGGACTAGCGGGAGTGCATGAGCAGTTCTTC; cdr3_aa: CASSLQGLAGVHEQFF
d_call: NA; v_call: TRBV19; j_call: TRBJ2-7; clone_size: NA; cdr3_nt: TGTGCCAGTACCAGAACCGGGACCGCCGACTCCTACGAGCAGTACTTC; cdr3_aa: CASTRTGTADSYEQYF
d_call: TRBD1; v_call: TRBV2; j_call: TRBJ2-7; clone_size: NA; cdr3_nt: TGTGCCAGCAGTGAAGGGCGGGACAGGGCGGCCTACGAGCAGTACTTC; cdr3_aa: CASSEGRDRAAYEQYF
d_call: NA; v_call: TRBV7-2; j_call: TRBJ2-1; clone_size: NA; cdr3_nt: TGTGCCAGCAGCTTAGCTGGCAAGGGGAACAATGAGCAGTTCTTC; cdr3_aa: CASSLAGKGNNEQFF
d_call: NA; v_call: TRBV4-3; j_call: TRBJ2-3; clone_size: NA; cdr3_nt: TGCGCCAGCAGCCAGGGACACCTCAGCACAGATACGCAGTATTTT; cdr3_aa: CASSQGHLSTDTQYF
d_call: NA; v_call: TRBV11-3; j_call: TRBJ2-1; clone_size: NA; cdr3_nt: TGTGCCAGCAGCCGAGAACAGGGTGGGCAGTTCTTC; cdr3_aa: CASSREQGGQFF
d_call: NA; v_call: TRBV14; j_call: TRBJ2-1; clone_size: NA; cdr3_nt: TGTGCCAGCAGCCAAGAACTTGGAGGTGAGCAGTTCTTC; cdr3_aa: CASSQELGGEQFF
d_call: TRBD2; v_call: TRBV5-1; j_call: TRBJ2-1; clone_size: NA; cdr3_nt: TGCGCCAGCAGCTGGGGGACTAGCGGGAGGGGTGAGCAGTTCTTC; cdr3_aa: CASSWGTSGRGEQFF
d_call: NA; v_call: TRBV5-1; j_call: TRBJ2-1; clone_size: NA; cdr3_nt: TGCGCCAGCAGCTTGGGTCTGTGGAATGAGCAGTTCTTC; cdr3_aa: CASSLGLWNEQFF
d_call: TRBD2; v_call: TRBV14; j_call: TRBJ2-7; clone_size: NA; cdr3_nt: TGTGCCAGCAGCCAAGATCAAGCACTAGCGGGATCGAGCTCCTACGAGCAGTACTTC; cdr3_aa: CASSQDQALAGSSSYEQYF
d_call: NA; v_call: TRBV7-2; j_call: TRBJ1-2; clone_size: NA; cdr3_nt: TGTGCCAGCAGCTCCGGGGGGTGGGCTAACTATGGCTACACCTTC; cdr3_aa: CASSSGGWANYGYTF
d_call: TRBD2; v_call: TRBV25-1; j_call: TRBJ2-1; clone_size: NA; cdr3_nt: TGTGCCAGCAGTGGCACCAGTATTAGCGGGAGTAGAAATGAGCAGTTCTTC; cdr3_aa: CASSGTSISGSRNEQFF
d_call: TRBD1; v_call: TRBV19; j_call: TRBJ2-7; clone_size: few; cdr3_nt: TGTGCCAGTAGCCCGGAAGGGGGCCCAGACGAGCAGTACTTC; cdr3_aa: CASSPEGGPDEQYF
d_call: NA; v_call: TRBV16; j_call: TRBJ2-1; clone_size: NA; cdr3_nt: TGTGCCAGCAGCCAAAGGTCCCCTGGCGATTACAATGAGCAGTTCTTC; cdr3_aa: CASSQRSPGDYNEQFF
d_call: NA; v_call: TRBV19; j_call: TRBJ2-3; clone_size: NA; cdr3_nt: TGTGCCAGTAGTATAAGCACAGATACGCAGTATTTT; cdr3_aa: CASSISTDTQYF
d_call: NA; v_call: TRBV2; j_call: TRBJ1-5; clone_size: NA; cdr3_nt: TGTGCCAGCAGTGAAGGGATTCTTGGTCAGCCCCAGCATTTT; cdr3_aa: CASSEGILGQPQHF
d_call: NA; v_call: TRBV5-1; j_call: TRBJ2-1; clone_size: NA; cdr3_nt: TGCGCCAGCAGCTGGTCACAGGGAGGGAACAATGAGCAGTTCTTC; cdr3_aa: CASSWSQGGNNEQFF
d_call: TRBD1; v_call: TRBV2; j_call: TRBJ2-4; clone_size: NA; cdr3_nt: TGTGCCAGCAGTGGGCGACAGGGGGCCAAAAACATTCAGTACTTC; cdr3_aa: CASSGRQGAKNIQYF
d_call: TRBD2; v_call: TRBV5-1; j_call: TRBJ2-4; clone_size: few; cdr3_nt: TGCGCCAGCAGCCCACTAGCGGGAGGCGACAAAAACATTCAGTACTTC; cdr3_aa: CASSPLAGGDKNIQYF
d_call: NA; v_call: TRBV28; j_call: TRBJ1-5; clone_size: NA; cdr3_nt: TGTGCCAGCAGTTTAGTTGGTTTCCTTTGGCCCCAGCATTTT; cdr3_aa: CASSLVGFLWPQHF
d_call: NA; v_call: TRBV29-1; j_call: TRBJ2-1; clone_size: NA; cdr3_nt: TGCAGCGTTATCCCGGGGCAGGATGAGCAGTTCTTC; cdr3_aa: CSVIPGQDEQFF
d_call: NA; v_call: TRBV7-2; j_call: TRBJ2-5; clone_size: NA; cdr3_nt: TGTGCCAGCAGCTTGGAACCAGGGAGCCAAGAGACCCAGTACTTC; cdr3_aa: CASSLEPGSQETQYF
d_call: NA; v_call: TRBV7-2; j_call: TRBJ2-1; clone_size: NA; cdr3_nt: TGTGCCAGCAGCTTACGCAGAAATGAGCAGTTCTTC; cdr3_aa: CASSLRRNEQFF
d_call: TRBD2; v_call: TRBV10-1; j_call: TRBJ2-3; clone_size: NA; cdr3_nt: TGCGCCAGCAGGGGACTAGCGGGAGAGCTGGAGAGGGGCACGCAGTATTTT; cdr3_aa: CASRGLAGELERGTQYF
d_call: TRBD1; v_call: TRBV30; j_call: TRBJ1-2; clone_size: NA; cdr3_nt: TGTGCCTGGAGTGCCTCAAGGACAGGGGAAGGCTACACCTTC; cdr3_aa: CAWSASRTGEGYTF
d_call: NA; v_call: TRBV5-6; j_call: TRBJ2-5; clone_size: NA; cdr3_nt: TGTGCCAGCAGCTTGGGACAGACCCAGTACTTC; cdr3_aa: CASSLGQTQYF
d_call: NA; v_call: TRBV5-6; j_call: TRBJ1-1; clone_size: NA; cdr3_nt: TGTGCCAGCAGCTTTTTCCGGCAGACCGACGGAGCTTTCTTT; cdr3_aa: CASSFFRQTDGAFF
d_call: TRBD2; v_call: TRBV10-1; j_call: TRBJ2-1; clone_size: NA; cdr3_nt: TGCGCCAGCAGTGACCTAGCGGTCGGGGATGAGCAGTTCTTC; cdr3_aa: CASSDLAVGDEQFF
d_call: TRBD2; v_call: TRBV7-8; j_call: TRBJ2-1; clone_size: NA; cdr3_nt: TGTGCCAGCAGCCAACCGGGACTAGCGGGTCGGGAGCAGTTCTTC; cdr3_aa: CASSQPGLAGREQFF
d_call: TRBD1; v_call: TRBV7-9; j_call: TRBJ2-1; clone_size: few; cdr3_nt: TGTGCCAGCAGCCACCCTCCCGGGACAGGGGGCGCGGGAAAGAAGTTCTTC; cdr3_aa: CASSHPPGTGGAGKKFF
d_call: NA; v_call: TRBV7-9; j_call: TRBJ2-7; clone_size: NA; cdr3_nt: TGTGCCAGCAGCTTATTCTCAGGGGAAGGCGAGCAGTACTTC; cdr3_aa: CASSLFSGEGEQYF
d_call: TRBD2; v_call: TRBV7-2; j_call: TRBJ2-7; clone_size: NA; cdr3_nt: TGTGCCAGCAGCCCGGGTCCAGCGGGAGAGAGGTACGAGCAGTACTTC; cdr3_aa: CASSPGPAGERYEQYF
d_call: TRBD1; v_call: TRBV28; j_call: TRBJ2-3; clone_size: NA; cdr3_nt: TGTGCCAGCAGTTTATCTCCAGGGGGTTTTACAGATACGCAGTATTTT; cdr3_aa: CASSLSPGGFTDTQYF
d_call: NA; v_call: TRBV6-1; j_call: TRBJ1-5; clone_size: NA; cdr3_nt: TGTGCCAGCCGCGGCGGAGGACTCGGTCAGCCCCAGCATTTT; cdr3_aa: CASRGGGLGQPQHF
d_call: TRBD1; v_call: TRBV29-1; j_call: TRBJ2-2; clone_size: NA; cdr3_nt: TGCAGCGTCAACAACAGGGGAGACACCGGGGAGCTGTTTTTT; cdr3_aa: CSVNNRGDTGELFF
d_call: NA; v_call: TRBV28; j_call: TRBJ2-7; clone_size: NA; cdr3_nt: TGTGCCAGTAAGAATGGAGGGGTAGGAGGGGAGCAGTACTTC; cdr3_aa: CASKNGGVGGEQYF
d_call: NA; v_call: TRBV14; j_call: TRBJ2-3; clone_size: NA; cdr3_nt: TGTGCCAGCAGCCAAGAAGGCCTAAACACAGATACGCAGTATTTT; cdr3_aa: CASSQEGLNTDTQYF
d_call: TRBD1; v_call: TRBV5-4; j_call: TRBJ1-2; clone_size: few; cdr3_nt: TGTGCCAGCAGCTCACCGGGACAGGGGTATGGAGGCTACACCTTC; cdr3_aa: CASSSPGQGYGGYTF
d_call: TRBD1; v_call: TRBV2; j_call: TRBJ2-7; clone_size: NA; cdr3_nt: TGTGCCAGCAGCGCCACAGGGGGCGGGTACGAGCAGTACTTC; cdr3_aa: CASSATGGGYEQYF